This T cell receptor (beta chain) was recovered during a study of cytomegalovirus exposure and HLA in healthy donors. Libraries were prepared by immunoSEQ multiplex PCR; TCRdb keeps only in-frame clonotypes and omits some of them. The sample lists about 130,000 clones, almost 85% occurring once. With regard to this clone: Antigen unknown.

Study-wide findings and caveats: Reported results showed that the classifier diagnosed cytomegalovirus status with high specificity and sensitivity. That first-cohort TCR clusters tended to co-occur in the approximately 110 validation repertoires was found in a later analysis.

After removal of 4 bases from V and 4 bases from J, the junction contained 2 bases not matched to a gene. The germline CDR1 and CDR2 sequences are SGHRS and YFSETQ. The CDR3 runs 15 residues. The clonotype comes from a man aged 30-40 years in good health and CMV-seropositive. This sequence joins TRBV5-1 and TRBJ2-3, with 14 bases lining up with TRBD2. The sample taken for sequencing was PBMCs. The CDR3 reads CASSPTSGRADTQYF. The DNA for the CDR3 is TGCGCCAGCAGCCCGACTAGCGGGAGGGCAGATACGCAGTATTTT.